This is a list of T cell receptor beta chains from one sample in a study of control samples from healthy donors and cancer patients. Measured with immunoSEQ multiplex PCR; TCRdb has only the in-frame clones, and not every one. The data hold over 200,000 clones, with over 75% observed a single time. The specimen was PBMCs. The receptors were gathered from a woman aged 55-70 years with lung cancer. The CDR3 runs from the conserved cysteine through the conserved F or W. D genes are given only for firm matches. Rows may omit the clone size; those that give it use once, few, many or a size class.

clone_size	d_call	v_call	j_call	cdr3_nt	cdr3_aa
-	TRBD1	TRBV30	TRBJ2-7	TGTGCCTGGAGTTTCCCGCCGGGACAGGGGGCGGAGGAGCAGTACTTC	CAWSFPPGQGAEEQYF
once	-	TRBV6-2/TRBV6-3	TRBJ1-5	TGTGCCAGCAGCTCTATGACGGTTAGCAATCAGCCCCAGCATTTT	CASSSMTVSNQPQHF
-	-	TRBV2	TRBJ1-2	TGTGCCAGCAGTGAAGCGCCCGGGGCTAACTATGGCTACACCTTC	CASSEAPGANYGYTF
-	TRBD2	TRBV5-4	TRBJ2-7	TGTGCCAGCAGCGGGCCCGGGACTAGCGGGGCGAGCTCCTACGAGCAGTACTTC	CASSGPGTSGASSYEQYF
-	TRBD2	TRBV27	TRBJ2-5	TGTGCCAGCAGTCCGACTAGCGGGAGACCAGAGACCCAGTACTTC	CASSPTSGRPETQYF
-	-	TRBV7-8	TRBJ1-6	TGTGCCAGCGGGATTACAGGGAATTCACCCCTCCACTTT	CASGITGNSPLHF
-	-	TRBV9	TRBJ2-3	TGTGCCAGCAGCGTCAATGAGGGGGGGCCATCTGATACGCAGTATTTT	CASSVNEGGPSDTQYF
few	-	TRBV4-1	TRBJ1-3	TGCGCCAGCAGCCAAACCTTTGGGAGATCTGGACCTGGAAACACCATATATTTT	CASSQTFGRSGPGNTIYF
-	TRBD2	TRBV2	TRBJ2-3	TGTGCCAGCAGTCTGGTAGCGGGGGACACAGATACGCAGTATTTT	CASSLVAGDTDTQYF
-	TRBD1	TRBV27	TRBJ1-1	TGTGCCAGCAGAGCTACAGGGGGGGTGATGAACACTGAAGCTTTCTTT	CASRATGGVMNTEAFF
-	-	TRBV6-5	TRBJ2-1	TGTGCCAGCAGTTCGCTCAATGAGCAGTTCTTC	CASSSLNEQFF
once	-	TRBV28	TRBJ2-7	TGTGCCAGCAGCCTGCTGCTTACCTACGAGCAGTACTTC	CASSLLLTYEQYF
-	-	TRBV14	TRBJ1-6	TGTGCCAGCAGCCAAGTTGTGGGACCCCTCCACTTT	CASSQVVGPLHF
-	-	TRBV2	TRBJ1-5	TGTGCCAGCAGTGTTACTAGCAATCAGCCCCAGCATTTT	CASSVTSNQPQHF
-	TRBD1	TRBV29-1	TRBJ1-1	TGCAGCGTGGGACAGGGGTGGGGAGCTGAAGCTTTCTTT	CSVGQGWGAEAFF
few	TRBD1	TRBV6-5	TRBJ1-2	TGTGCCAGCAGTTACTCGAGAGGGACAGGGGGTGGCTACACCTTC	CASSYSRGTGGGYTF